Detailed here is one TCR beta chain. Its antigen is as yet unknown. These data originate in a study of CD4 T cells in relation to SARS-CoV-2 and coronaviruses. TCRdb's copy holds only in-frame clones and misses some; the assay was immunoSEQ multiplex PCR. The sample holds approximately 14,000 clones, roughly 78% seen once. Before the COVID-19 pandemic, during about 2011-2019, CD4+ T cells were taken from unexposed donors. After about 10 days of culture, CD4+ T cells were isolated. The TCR sequence derives from a human donor in good health. The sequenced sample consisted of CD4+ T cells from PBMCs, cultured in vitro.

The CDR3 spells CASGRGGRYGYTF. The CDR3 DNA reads TGTGCCAGCGGCCGGGGAGGGCGCTATGGCTACACCTTC. The rearrangement uses TRBV7-3 and TRBJ1-2; no definite D call. The V gene's germline CDR1 is SGHTA and CDR2 FQGTGA. The CDR3 runs 13 residues. Trimming removed 8 bases from V and 4 bases from J, with 14 bases in between.